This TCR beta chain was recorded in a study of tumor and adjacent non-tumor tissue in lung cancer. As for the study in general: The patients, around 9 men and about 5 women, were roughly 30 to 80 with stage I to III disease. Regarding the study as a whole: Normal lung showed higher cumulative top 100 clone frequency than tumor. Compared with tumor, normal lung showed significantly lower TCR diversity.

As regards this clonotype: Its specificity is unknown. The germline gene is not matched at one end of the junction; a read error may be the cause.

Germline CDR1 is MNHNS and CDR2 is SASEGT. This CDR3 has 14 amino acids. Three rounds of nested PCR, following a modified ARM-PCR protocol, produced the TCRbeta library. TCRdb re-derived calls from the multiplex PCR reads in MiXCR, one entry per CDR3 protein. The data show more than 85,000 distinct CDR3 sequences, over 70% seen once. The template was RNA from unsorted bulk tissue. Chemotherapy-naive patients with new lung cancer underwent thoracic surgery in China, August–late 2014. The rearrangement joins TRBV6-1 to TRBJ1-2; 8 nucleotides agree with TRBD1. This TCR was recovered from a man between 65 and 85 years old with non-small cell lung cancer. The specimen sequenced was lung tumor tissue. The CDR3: CASIRTGNNNGYTF. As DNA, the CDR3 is TGTGCCAGCATTCGGACAGGGAATAACAATGGCTACACCTTT.